This T cell receptor (beta chain) was recorded in a study of blood T cell repertoires in COVID-19. Overall study: COVID-19 samples, acute and convalescent, were from the United States, Italy and Spain.

In the authors' workflow: Estimated nucleated cell counts came from reference gene primer amplification. The repertoire was sequenced with immunoSEQ multiplex PCR; TCRdb's copy has only in-frame clones and lacks some. V and J calls and clone size follow that table, whereas D and trimming were derived from the DNA. The sample contains some 450,000 clones, 70% to 90% of which appear only once. Trimming at V came to 0 bases and at J to 5 bases, leaving 3 bases not matched to a gene. CDR3 size: 14 residues. Germline V gene data show CDR1 as SGHNT and CDR2 as YYREEE (reference sequence). The rearrangement uses TRBV5-4 and TRBJ2-7; TRBD1 matches 9 bases. The clonotype comes from a woman in her 50s with COVID-19, enrolled during active disease. Sequenced sample: peripheral blood. CDR3 loop: CASSLDRGRNEQYF. In DNA, the CDR3 is TGTGCCAGCAGCTTGGACAGGGGGCGAAACGAGCAGTACTTC.